Given below is one TCR beta chain in context. Antigen: not known. The CDR3 is 15 amino acids. With V trimmed by 2 bases and J by 3 bases, 3 bases remained unmatched. CDR1 is SGHRS and CDR2 is YFSETQ in the germline V gene. This table comes from immunoSEQ multiplex PCR, and its TCRdb copy is limited to in-frame clones, with some not included. The table shows 2 million to 3 million clones, with 93% occurring only once. These data originate in a study of shared clonotypes between healthy human individuals. General observations from the study: Tissues were not sampled, only blood, and their repertoires likely differ.

The TCR comes from a man aged 18 to 29 in good health. Some clones in this sample may be carry-over from other donors' samples. V and J are TRBV5-1 and TRBJ2-2; TRBD2 aligns across 8 bases. The sample consisted of naive CD4+ T cells from PBMCs. The subset was: CD45RA+ positively selected. This chain's CDR3 is CASSFIAGYTGELFF. DNA for the CDR3: TGCGCCAGCAGCTTCATAGCGGGGTACACCGGGGAGCTGTTTTTT. The full variable domain, completed using reference TRBV5-1 and TRBJ2-2, is KAGVTQTPRYLIKTRGQQVTLSCSPISGHRSVSWYQQTPGQGLQFLFEYFSETQRNKGNFPGRFSGRQFSNSRSEMNVSTLELGDSALYLCASSFIAGYTGELFFGEGSRLTVL.